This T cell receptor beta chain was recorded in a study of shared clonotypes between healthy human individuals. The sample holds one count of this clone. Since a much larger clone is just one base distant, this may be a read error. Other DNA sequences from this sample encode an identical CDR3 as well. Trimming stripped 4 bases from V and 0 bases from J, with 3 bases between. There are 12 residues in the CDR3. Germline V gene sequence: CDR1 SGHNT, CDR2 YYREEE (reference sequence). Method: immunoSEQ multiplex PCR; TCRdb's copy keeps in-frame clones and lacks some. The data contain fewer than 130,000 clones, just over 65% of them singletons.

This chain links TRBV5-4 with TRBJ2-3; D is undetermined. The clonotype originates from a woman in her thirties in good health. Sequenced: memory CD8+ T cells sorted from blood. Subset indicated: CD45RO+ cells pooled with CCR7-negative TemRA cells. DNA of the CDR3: TGTGCCAGCAGCCGCAGCACAGATACGCAGTATTTT. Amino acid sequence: CASSRSTDTQYF. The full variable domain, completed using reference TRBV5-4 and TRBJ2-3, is ETGVTQSPTHLIKTRGQQVTLRCSSQSGHNTVSWYQQALGQGPQFIFQYYREEENGRGNFPPRFSGLQFPNYSSELNVNALELDDSALYLCASSRSTDTQYFGPGTRLTVL.